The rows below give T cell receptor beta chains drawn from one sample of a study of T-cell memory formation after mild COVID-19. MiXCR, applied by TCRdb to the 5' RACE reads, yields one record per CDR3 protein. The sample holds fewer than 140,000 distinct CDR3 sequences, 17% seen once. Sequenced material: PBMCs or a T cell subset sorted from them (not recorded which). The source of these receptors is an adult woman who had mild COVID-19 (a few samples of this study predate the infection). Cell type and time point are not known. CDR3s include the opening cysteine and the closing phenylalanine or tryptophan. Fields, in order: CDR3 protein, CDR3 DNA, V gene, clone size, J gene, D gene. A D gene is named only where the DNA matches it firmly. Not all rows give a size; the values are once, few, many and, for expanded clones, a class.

CASSAFGGTYEQYF	TGTGCCAGCAGTGCCTTTGGGGGCACGTACGAGCAGTACTTC	TRBV9	few	TRBJ2-7	NA
CASGKTGPGANVLTF	TGTGCCAGCGGAAAGACAGGCCCTGGGGCCAACGTCCTGACTTTC	TRBV7-9	NA	TRBJ2-6	NA
CASSIGPIELAFF	TGTGCCAGTAGTATAGGCCCCATCGAGTTGGCTTTCTTT	TRBV19	NA	TRBJ1-1	NA
CATSRDRGQEQFF	TGTGCCACCAGCAGAGATCGGGGGCAGGAGCAGTTCTTC	TRBV15	NA	TRBJ2-1	NA
CASSLRTSGPYNEQFF	TGTGCCAGCAGCTTGAGGACTAGCGGGCCCTACAATGAGCAGTTCTTC	TRBV7-9	few	TRBJ2-1	TRBD2
CSVAGTGNSPLHF	TGCAGCGTGGCCGGGACGGGGAATTCACCCCTCCACTTT	TRBV29-1	NA	TRBJ1-6	NA
CASSFRLAGYQETQYF	TGTGCCAGCAGCTTTAGACTAGCGGGATACCAAGAGACCCAGTACTTC	TRBV7-6	few	TRBJ2-5	TRBD2
CSARSAGGGTEAFF	TGCAGTGCTAGAAGCGCGGGTGGAGGAACTGAAGCTTTCTTT	TRBV20-1	many	TRBJ1-1	NA
CAISGVDTGELFF	TGTGCCATCAGTGGGGTTGACACCGGGGAGCTGTTTTTT	TRBV10-3	few	TRBJ2-2	NA
CSARTPYGYTF	TGCAGCGCTCGGACACCCTATGGCTACACCTTC	TRBV29-1	few	TRBJ1-2	NA
CASSTGFLGYEQYF	TGTGCCAGCAGTACAGGCTTTTTGGGTTACGAGCAGTACTTC	TRBV25-1	few	TRBJ2-7	NA
CASSVEGGEPDTQYF	TGTGCCAGCAGCGTAGAGGGCGGGGAGCCAGATACGCAGTATTTT	TRBV9	few	TRBJ2-3	NA
CSALTTGTGSSYEQYF	TGCAGCGCCCTAACAACCGGGACAGGGAGCTCCTACGAGCAGTACTTC	TRBV29-1	NA	TRBJ2-7	TRBD1
CASSQGTSNEQFF	TGCGCCAGCAGCCAAGGCACGAGCAATGAGCAGTTCTTC	TRBV4-1	once	TRBJ2-1	NA
CASSLSPNEKLFF	TGTGCCAGCAGTCTGTCGCCGAATGAAAAACTGTTTTTT	TRBV6-5	few	TRBJ1-4	NA
CASSQEGLAGKDTQYF	TGCGCCAGCAGCCAAGAGGGACTAGCGGGGAAGGATACGCAGTATTTT	TRBV4-1	many	TRBJ2-3	TRBD2
CASSLRDSGWNTEAFF	TGCGCCAGCAGCTTGAGGGACAGTGGCTGGAACACTGAAGCTTTCTTT	TRBV5-1	NA	TRBJ1-1	TRBD1
CASSLGLANTGELFF	TGTGCCAGCAGCCTGGGACTAGCGAACACCGGGGAGCTGTTTTTT	TRBV11-2	NA	TRBJ2-2	TRBD2
CASSLWADYEQYF	TGTGCCAGCAGCTTATGGGCGGACTACGAGCAGTACTTC	TRBV11-2	few	TRBJ2-7	NA
CASSLTGTSGATGELFF	TGTGCCAGCAGCCTGACCGGGACTAGCGGGGCCACCGGGGAGCTGTTTTTT	TRBV27	NA	TRBJ2-2	TRBD2
CASSLAGGSNEQFF	TGCGCCAGCAGCTTGGCCGGCGGGAGCAATGAGCAGTTCTTC	TRBV5-1	few	TRBJ2-1	TRBD2
CASSAGVVNEQFF	TGTGCCAGCTCAGCGGGAGTGGTCAATGAGCAGTTCTTC	TRBV27	NA	TRBJ2-1	TRBD2
CASSSRGREQYF	TGTGCCAGCAGCAGCAGGGGCCGGGAGCAGTACTTC	TRBV12-3/TRBV12-4	many	TRBJ2-7	NA
CASSPPGTGKYNEQFF	TGTGCCAGCAGCCCCCCCGGGACAGGGAAATACAATGAGCAGTTCTTC	TRBV9	NA	TRBJ2-1	TRBD1
CASSQAGDSYNEQFF	TGCGCCAGCAGCCAAGCGGGAGATTCCTACAATGAGCAGTTCTTC	TRBV4-3	few	TRBJ2-1	NA
CASSLQGLRGTEAFF	TGCGCCAGCAGCCTCCAGGGTCTTCGAGGCACTGAAGCTTTCTTT	TRBV4-1	NA	TRBJ1-1	NA
CASRAQGWPEAFF	TGTGCCAGCAGGGCCCAGGGCTGGCCTGAAGCTTTCTTT	TRBV12-3/TRBV12-4	NA	TRBJ1-1	NA
CASSLDEGGSSYNEQFF	TGCGCCAGCAGCTTGGATGAGGGGGGGAGCTCCTACAATGAGCAGTTCTTC	TRBV5-1	NA	TRBJ2-1	NA
CSAREGGYEQYF	TGCAGTGCTAGAGAGGGCGGCTACGAGCAGTACTTC	TRBV20-1	NA	TRBJ2-7	NA
CASSVGIAAQETQYF	TGTGCCAGCAGCGTAGGGATAGCGGCCCAAGAGACCCAGTACTTC	TRBV9	few	TRBJ2-5	NA
CASSNRGTSWEQYF	TGTGCCAGCAGCAACAGGGGGACCTCTTGGGAGCAGTACTTC	TRBV13	few	TRBJ2-7	TRBD1
CASSPGTSGYSSYNEQFF	TGTGCCAGCAGCCCTGGGACTAGCGGCTACAGCTCCTACAATGAGCAGTTCTTC	TRBV6-2/TRBV6-3	NA	TRBJ2-1	TRBD2
CSARAATSHYEQYF	TGCAGTGCTAGAGCGGCGACTAGCCACTACGAGCAGTACTTC	TRBV20-1	few	TRBJ2-7	TRBD2
CASSIWSGRGEAFF	TGTGCCAGTAGTATATGGTCAGGGAGAGGTGAAGCTTTCTTT	TRBV19	few	TRBJ1-1	NA
CASSTPSGSGELFF	TGTGCCAGCAGTACCCCTAGCGGGAGCGGGGAGCTGTTTTTT	TRBV2	NA	TRBJ2-2	TRBD2
CASSIRGSGTDTQYF	TGTGCCAGTAGTATACGGGGGAGTGGCACAGATACGCAGTATTTT	TRBV19	NA	TRBJ2-3	NA
CASSRTSTDTQYF	TGTGCCAGCAGTCGGACTAGCACAGATACGCAGTATTTT	TRBV12-3/TRBV12-4	NA	TRBJ2-3	NA
CATSPRPGQEHYGYTF	TGTGCCACCAGCCCGAGGCCGGGACAAGAACATTATGGCTACACCTTC	TRBV24-1	NA	TRBJ1-2	NA
CASASLAGDHEQYF	TGTGCCAGCGCATCCTTAGCGGGAGACCACGAGCAGTACTTC	TRBV5-4	NA	TRBJ2-7	TRBD2
CATSDPGLAGVEQFF	TGTGCCACCAGTGATCCGGGACTAGCGGGAGTTGAGCAGTTCTTC	TRBV24-1	many	TRBJ2-1	TRBD2
CASSHTSQGSAYGYTF	TGTGCCAGCAGCCATACCTCCCAGGGCTCCGCCTATGGCTACACCTTC	TRBV27	few	TRBJ1-2	NA
CASSLEQGMDGYTF	TGCGCCAGCAGCTTGGAACAGGGAATGGATGGCTACACCTTC	TRBV5-1	NA	TRBJ1-2	NA
CASSSGQNTGELFF	TGTGCCAGCAGTTCGGGACAGAACACCGGGGAGCTGTTTTTT	TRBV6-5	many	TRBJ2-2	NA
CASSEWPTANEQFF	TGTGCCAGCAGTGAATGGCCGACTGCCAATGAGCAGTTCTTC	TRBV2	NA	TRBJ2-1	NA
CASSNYNEQFF	TGTGCCAGCAGCAACTACAATGAGCAGTTCTTC	TRBV7-9	few	TRBJ2-1	NA
CASSLGGQRYEAFF	TGTGCCAGCAGCTTAGGGGGACAGAGGTATGAAGCTTTCTTT	TRBV7-9	few	TRBJ1-1	TRBD1
CASSLPDRNNEAFF	TGTGCCAGCAGCTTACCAGATCGGAACAATGAAGCTTTCTTT	TRBV7-9	NA	TRBJ1-1	NA
CAIQQGVGTEAFF	TGTGCCATCCAACAGGGGGTGGGCACTGAAGCTTTCTTT	TRBV15	few	TRBJ1-1	TRBD1
CASTAWGTYEQYF	TGTGCCAGCACAGCGTGGGGGACCTACGAGCAGTACTTC	TRBV7-9	few	TRBJ2-7	NA
CASSPSGSALYNEQFF	TGTGCCAGCAGCCCTAGCGGCTCAGCCCTCTACAATGAGCAGTTCTTC	TRBV9	NA	TRBJ2-1	TRBD2
CSASPPRTDSNQPQHF	TGCAGTGCTAGCCCCCCCCGGACGGATAGCAATCAGCCCCAGCATTTT	TRBV20-1	few	TRBJ1-5	NA
CASSAGGVEQYF	TGTGCCAGCAGTGCGGGGGGGGTCGAGCAGTACTTC	TRBV28	NA	TRBJ2-7	TRBD2
CASSSGSVGYEQYF	TGTGCCAGCAGTTCTGGTAGCGTAGGCTACGAGCAGTACTTC	TRBV28	NA	TRBJ2-7	NA
CASSQDTGGPHNEQFF	TGCGCCAGCAGCCAAGACACGGGAGGGCCCCACAATGAGCAGTTCTTC	TRBV4-3	few	TRBJ2-1	TRBD2
CASSARDRANTGELFF	TGTGCCAGCTCTGCCCGGGACAGGGCAAACACCGGGGAGCTGTTTTTT	TRBV7-9	NA	TRBJ2-2	TRBD1
CSARDGPVQYF	TGCAGTGCTAGAGACGGGCCAGTGCAGTACTTC	TRBV20-1	few	TRBJ2-7	NA
CATTDDSTDTQYF	TGTGCCACCACGGATGATAGCACAGATACGCAGTATTTT	TRBV24-1	NA	TRBJ2-3	NA
CASSLVPRRDNEQFF	TGCGCCAGCAGCTTGGTCCCCCGCCGGGACAATGAGCAGTTCTTC	TRBV5-1	NA	TRBJ2-1	NA
CSARSEDKNIQYF	TGCAGTGCTAGAAGTGAGGACAAAAACATTCAGTACTTC	TRBV20-1	few	TRBJ2-4	NA
CASSFIGEQYF	TGTGCCAGCAGCTTTATAGGCGAGCAGTACTTC	TRBV7-9	NA	TRBJ2-7	NA